This T cell receptor beta chain was observed in a study of OX40 agonist ivuxolimab in advanced cancers. At the level of the whole study: Ivuxolimab was a fully human IgG2 agonistic monoclonal antibody targeting the costimulatory receptor OX40 (CD134). Partial responses occurred in three dose-escalation patients: two with cutaneous melanoma and one with hepatocellular carcinoma. Of the approximately 50 patients in dose escalation, 19 had hepatocellular carcinoma, roughly 15 had melanoma, 9 had renal cell carcinoma and 9 had head and neck cancer. In the dose-escalation cohort, 65% to 85% of patients were male, and the mean age was 60 years with a range of about 23 to 79. Intravenous ivuxolimab was administered to patients every 2 weeks at six dose levels: 0.01, 0.1, 0.3, 1.5, 3 and 10 mg/kg. The purpose of peripheral TCRbeta sequencing was to test whether ivuxolimab changed TCR sequence diversity and led to clonal T-cell expansion. Patients were allowed to have had prior anti-PD-1, anti-PD-L1 or anti-CTLA-4 therapy, and approximately 37% of the dose-escalation patients had been treated with checkpoint inhibitors. The paper reports the monotherapy dose-escalation portion (N of about 50 patients) of the phase I ivuxolimab trial. General findings and caveats noted by the study authors: Which antigens the clonally expanded peripheral T cells were specific for was not determined. After ivuxolimab, expanded clones were on average more numerous among CD8+ T cells than among CD4+ T cells. Low levels of normalized T-cell clonal expansion were also shown by some nonresponding patients. At doses of 0.1 to 3.0 mg/kg, clonal expansion of both CD4+ and CD8+ blood T cells was observed from baseline to week 6. In partial responders in the 0.1-3.0 mg/kg groups, normalized peripheral clonal expansion was found to be among the lowest, especially among CD8+ T cells.

About this clone: No antigen is known for it. No much larger clonotype is one base removed from it; base qualities were not supplied.

The germline V gene sets CDR1 to SGHTA and CDR2 to FQGNSA. The germline ends are 13 bases apart after V is trimmed by 6 bases and J by 8 bases. The CDR3 sequence holds 12 residues, the cysteine and phenylalanine included. The DNA shown is the 36-base CDR3, in frame from base 1. To sequence the TCRbeta CDR3 region, genomic DNA was isolated from the sorted cells. The immunoSEQ Assay was used to sequence the TCRbeta CDR3 regions. TCRdb took this table from immuneACCESS and kept in-frame rearrangements with V and J called. Such tables lack part of the clones; where checked against another copy, unresolved V genes explain under half of the gap, and the rest is unexplained. The table for this sample lists tens of thousands of clones; 94% of them were counted only once. The leading ten clones occupy approximately 2.9% of the sample. The trial excluded patients who had a history of autoimmune disease or who were on systemic immunosuppression. Peripheral blood for TCR sequencing was collected from all dose cohorts at baseline, on cycle 4 day 1, and on cycle 7 day 1. Samples came from an open-label, multicenter, first-in-human phase I dose-escalation trial of ivuxolimab. The trial enrolled adults with locally advanced or metastatic head and neck squamous cell, hepatocellular, melanoma or renal cell carcinoma. Before TCR sequencing, CD4+ T cells and CD8+ T cells were sorted from peripheral blood as separate populations.

Sequences were derived from CD4+ or CD8+ T cells sorted from blood, sampled in a trial of the OX40 agonist ivuxolimab. The clonotype originates from an adult with an advanced solid tumor such as melanoma, head and neck, liver or kidney cancer. Recombination linked TRBV7-2 to TRBJ1-2, and the D gene may be TRBD1, 5 bases matching. The sequenced DNA is TGTGCCAGCAGGGTTGACAGCCCCGGCTACACCTTC. It codes for CASRVDSPGYTF. Joined to the reference TRBV7-2 and TRBJ1-2 proteins, this CDR3 gives the full variable domain: GAGVSQSPSNKVTEKGKDVELRCDPISGHTALYWYRQSLGQGLEFLIYFQGNSAPDKSGLPSDRFSAERTGGSVSTLTIQRTQQEDSAVYLCASRVDSPGYTFGSGTRLTVV.